The 10 T cell receptor beta chains in this list originate from one sample, sequenced in a study of blood T cell repertoires in COVID-19. Clones were sequenced by immunoSEQ multiplex PCR, and TCRdb holds only the in-frame ones, with some missing. The sample shows about 170,000 clones, around 82% of them seen only once. Source material: peripheral blood. Receptors originate from a woman over 75 with active or convalescent COVID-19.

The rearrangement links TRBV19 to TRBJ2-3; 7 positions agree with TRBD2. With V trimmed by 3 bases and J by 2 bases, 11 bases remained unmatched. There are 17 residues in the CDR3. CDR1 LNHDA and CDR2 SQIVND come from the germline V gene (reference sequence). The CDR3 coding sequence is TGTGCCAGTAGTATGGCGGGGGTAGGGGCTTTCACAGATACGCAGTATTTT. Translating gives CASSMAGVGAFTDTQYF.

This chain uses TRBV20-1 with TRBJ2-3; TRBD2 agrees at 10 bases. Germline CDR1 and CDR2: DFQATT and SNEGSKA (reference sequence). The V segment lost 3 bases and the J segment 3 bases; nucleotides outside the gene matches: 6. The CDR3 spans 15 residues. CDR3 protein: CSASLSAGGTDTQYF. The CDR3 region has the DNA TGCAGTGCTAGTCTTTCAGCGGGAGGGACAGATACGCAGTATTTT.

The chain is built from TRBV25-1 and TRBJ2-5, with 9 bases that match TRBD2. The CDR3 is 16 amino acids. The germline gives CDR1 MGHDK, CDR2 SYGVNS. Trimming at V came to 2 bases and at J to 5 bases, leaving 9 bases not matched to a gene. The DNA of the CDR3 is TGTGCCAGCAGTGAAGGGGTAGCGGGAGAGAGGGAGACCCAGTACTTC. Translated: CASSEGVAGERETQYF.

This clone was detected only a few times. V and J are TRBV28 and TRBJ1-5; D possibly corresponds to TRBD1 (6 bases). Germline V lookup: CDR1 MDHEN, CDR2 SYDVKM. This CDR3 spans 14 amino acids. V lost 3 bases and J 9 bases, leaving 15 bases between the germline ends. The CDR3 loop reads CASSFQTGQWPQHF. The CDR3 coding sequence is TGTGCCAGCAGTTTTCAGACAGGCCAGTGGCCCCAGCATTTT.

This chain connects TRBV27 to TRBJ2-7; TRBD1 matches at 9 bases. There are 14 residues in the CDR3. Germline V CDR1 and CDR2: MNHEY, SMNVEV (reference sequence). Trimming cost V 2 bases and J 5 bases; bases outside gene matches: 4. CDR3 sequence: CASSLTGGADEQYF. The CDR3, as DNA: TGTGCCAGCAGTTTAACAGGGGGCGCAGACGAGCAGTACTTC.

The rearrangement links TRBV7-8 to TRBJ1-2, with unresolved D. V was shortened by 5 bases and J by 7 bases, with 20 bases between the two germline ends. The germline gives CDR1 SGHVS, CDR2 FQNEAQ. The CDR3 sequence is 15 residues long. CDR3 DNA sequence: TGTGCCAGCAGCCCCTTGGCCGCCCGGGAGGCTGGCTACACCTTC. Residues: CASSPLAAREAGYTF.

In its sample, this clone was seen a few times. The chain is built from TRBV11-2 and TRBJ1-2; D perhaps matches TRBD1 (6 bases). The germline V and J ends were trimmed by 1 base and 4 bases, with 13 bases remaining between them. Germline CDR1 SGHAT, CDR2 FQNNGV. CDR3 length: 15 amino acids. CDR3 region: CASSLVTGKGYGYTF. CDR3 nucleotide sequence: TGTGCCAGCAGCTTAGTAACAGGGAAAGGCTATGGCTACACCTTC.

V is TRBV5-1 and J is TRBJ2-7; 7 positions match TRBD2. Germline-derived CDR1 and CDR2 are SGHRS and YFSETQ. CDR3 length equals 14 residues. Germline trimming cut 1 base from V and 3 bases from J; bases unmatched to any gene: 4. This CDR3 is CASSLSSGYYEQYF. The CDR3 DNA reads as TGCGCCAGCAGCTTGTCTAGCGGTTACTACGAGCAGTACTTC. Full variable domain (outside the CDR3, taken from reference TRBV5-1 and TRBJ2-7): KAGVTQTPRYLIKTRGQQVTLSCSPISGHRSVSWYQQTPGQGLQFLFEYFSETQRNKGNFPGRFSGRQFSNSRSEMNVSTLELGDSALYLCASSLSSGYYEQYFGPGTRLTVT.

V and J are TRBV25-1 and TRBJ1-1; weak D call: TRBD1 (6 bases). Germline CDR1 is MGHDK and CDR2 is SYGVNS. This CDR3 contains 14 residues. V lost 2 bases, J lost 4 bases, and 11 bases lay in between. This chain's CDR3 is CASSEDRLGTEAFF. As DNA, the CDR3 is TGTGCCAGCAGTGAAGACAGGCTGGGCACTGAAGCTTTCTTT.

The gene calls are TRBV30 and TRBJ1-3; a weak D match, TRBD1 (5 bases). This CDR3 has 16 amino acids. Trimming removed 2 bases at V and 2 bases at J, with 16 bases between. Germline CDR1 GTSNPN, CDR2 SVGIG (reference sequence). The CDR3 protein is CAWSPEGTRPGNTIYF. The CDR3 nucleotides are TGTGCCTGGAGTCCCGAGGGGACTAGACCTGGAAACACCATATATTTT.